This entry lists 22 T cell receptor beta chains sequenced from one sample in a study of T cell repertoires in cytomegalovirus infection. Antigen specificity for these receptors is unknown. TCRdb ran MiXCR on the reads and lists one entry per CDR3 protein. The table lists about 470,000 distinct CDR3 sequences, about 44% of them singletons, with 35% to 50% in the top ten. Sequencing was performed on cultured PBMCs, taken from culture after CMV antigen stimulation. These receptors all stem from a human donor in good health (CMV status not recorded). Some clones in this sample may be carry-over from other donors' samples.

This clonotype has a count of ten or more. The J gene is TRBJ1-6, the V gene TRBV7-2; tentative D call: TRBD1 (6 bases). Germline CDR1 and CDR2: SGHTA and FQGNSA. V dropped 1 base and J dropped 4 bases, with 8 bases sitting between them. The CDR3 covers 15 residues. The CDR3 sequence: CASSLEGGYNSPLHF. DNA of the CDR3: TGTGCCAGCAGCTTAGAAGGGGGGTATAATTCACCCCTCCACTTT.

CDR3 nucleotide sequence: TGTGCCAGCAGGGGACTAGTAGGCTCCTACGAGCAGTACTTC. Protein product: CASRGLVGSYEQYF. The J gene is TRBJ2-7, the V gene TRBV6-2 or TRBV6-3; 8 positions agree with TRBD2. The CDR3 is made up of 14 amino acids. The V segment lost 6 bases and the J segment 0 bases; nucleotides outside the gene matches: 4. CDR1 is MNHEY and CDR2 is SVGEGT in the germline V gene.

V is TRBV12-3 or TRBV12-4 and J is TRBJ2-4; D gene ambiguous. The V end lost 1 base, the J end lost 8 bases, and 12 bases lay between the germline ends. The CDR3 has 14 residues. CDR3 residues: CASSLDSAGDIQYF. As DNA, the CDR3 is TGTGCCAGCAGTTTAGACTCGGCCGGTGACATTCAGTACTTC.

This clonotype was seen once. The gene calls are TRBV20-1 and TRBJ2-1, with TRBD2 matching 10 bases. Losses at the gene ends were 3 bases for V and 4 bases for J; bases not matched to a gene: 6. The germline V gene encodes CDR1 DFQATT and CDR2 SNEGSKA (reference sequence). The CDR3 runs to 15 residues. The CDR3, as DNA: TGCAGTGCTAGCCCCGAGCGGGGGGGGTACAATGAGCAGTTCTTC. Protein: CSASPERGGYNEQFF.

This clonotype was recorded a few times. This rearrangement joins TRBV7-2 to TRBJ1-3; TRBD1 agrees at 7 bases. CDR3 length: 13 amino acids. Germline V gene sequence: CDR1 SGHTA, CDR2 FQGNSA. Germline trimming cut 8 bases from V and 8 bases from J; bases unmatched to any gene: 9. The CDR3: CASATQGRDTIYF. CDR3 in DNA: TGTGCCAGCGCGACACAGGGGCGGGACACCATATATTTT.

This rearrangement joins TRBV5-6 to TRBJ2-1, with D uncertain. From germline, CDR1 is SGHDT and CDR2 YYEEEE. The length of the CDR3 is 13 residues. The V and J ends lost 5 bases and 6 bases respectively, with 12 bases between them. CDR3 coding DNA: TGTGCCAGCAGACCGGGTTCGGTCAATGAGCAGTTCTTC. Protein sequence: CASRPGSVNEQFF.

The chain carries TRBV11-2 and TRBJ1-1; no firm D call. This CDR3 contains 12 residues. Germline assignment: CDR1 SGHAT and CDR2 FQNNGV. Deletions cut 8 bases from V and 1 base from J, with 8 bases between. The CDR3 coding sequence is TGTGCCAGCCACAACCCGAACACTGAAGCTTTCTTT. Amino acid sequence: CASHNPNTEAFF.

The table lists this clonotype with a few counts. The V call is TRBV7-2, the J call TRBJ1-2; 7 positions agree with TRBD1. The V gene end was trimmed by 4 bases and the J gene end by 4 bases; junction bases not matched to a gene: 18. CDR3 length: 18 residues. Germline CDR1 reads SGHTA; CDR2 reads FQGNSA. CDR3 loop: CASSSLGQVLPNLYGYTF. In DNA form, the CDR3 reads TGTGCCAGCAGCTCCCTCGGACAGGTTCTACCGAACCTCTATGGCTACACCTTC. Filled out from reference TRBV7-2 and TRBJ1-2, the complete variable domain reads GAGVSQSPSNKVTEKGKDVELRCDPISGHTALYWYRQSLGQGLEFLIYFQGNSAPDKSGLPSDRFSAERTGGSVSTLTIQRTQQEDSAVYLCASSSLGQVLPNLYGYTFGSGTRLTVV.

This chain uses TRBV23-1 with TRBJ2-1; 10 bases map to TRBD2. TRBV23-1 is reported as an ORF; its role is uncertain. Trimming took 3 bases from V and 9 from J; bases not matched to a gene: 14. The CDR3 covers 17 residues. CDR3 residues: CASSHATLAGVVIEQFF. CDR3 in DNA: TGCGCCAGCAGTCACGCGACGCTAGCGGGAGTAGTTATTGAGCAGTTCTTC.

The CDR3 DNA reads TGTGCCAGCAGCTTCAGAACGACAGGGAGTCAAGAGACCCAGTACTTC. Protein: CASSFRTTGSQETQYF. The gene calls are TRBV7-6 and TRBJ2-5, with 7 bases aligning to TRBD1. The V segment lost 3 bases and the J segment 2 bases; nucleotides outside the gene matches: 9. Germline CDR1 SGHVS, CDR2 FNYEAQ. The CDR3 extends over 16 amino acids.

This clonotype was observed a few times. The rearrangement uses TRBV28 and TRBJ1-2, with 7 bases identical to TRBD1. The CDR3 consists of 13 residues. CDR1 MDHEN and CDR2 SYDVKM come from the germline V gene. With 2 bases clipped from V and 7 bases from J, the junction kept 4 bases outside the gene matches. The CDR3 DNA reads as TGTGCCAGCAGTTTAACAGGGGTCGGTGGCTACACCTTC. Protein sequence: CASSLTGVGGYTF.

This chain joins TRBV9 and TRBJ2-7; 12 positions match TRBD2. The CDR3 loop spans 15 amino acids. V gave up 4 bases and J gave up 2 bases; unmatched junction bases: 4. The germline gives CDR1 SGDLS, CDR2 YYNGEE. The CDR3 here is CASSPSGGATYEQYF. CDR3 DNA: TGTGCCAGCAGCCCTAGCGGGGGGGCCACCTACGAGCAGTACTTC.

V is TRBV7-8 and J is TRBJ1-6; D remains unclear. Germline V CDR1 and CDR2: SGHVS, FQNEAQ. The CDR3 runs 17 residues. Trimming removed 4 bases at V and 9 bases at J, with 22 bases between. CDR3 bases: TGTGCCAGCAGCTCCACCGCGGACTGGAGGGATAGTTCACCCCTCCACTTT. Its protein is CASSSTADWRDSSPLHF.

The chain joins TRBV7-2 to TRBJ2-3, with TRBD1 matching over 8 bases. The CDR3 loop spans 15 amino acids. The trim removed 5 bases at V and 9 bases at J, leaving 13 bases unmatched. Germline-derived CDR1 and CDR2 are SGHTA and FQGNSA. CDR3 bases: TGTGCCAGCAGCAGCACCGGGACAGGAAGCACAACGCAGTATTTT. Translation: CASSSTGTGSTTQYF.

The chain uses TRBV6-1 and TRBJ2-1; TRBD2 is a possible D gene (5 bases). Germline V gene data show CDR1 as MNHNS and CDR2 as SASEGT. The V and J ends lost 6 bases and 2 bases respectively, with 14 bases between them. This CDR3 has 15 residues. The CDR3 bases are TGTGCCAGCAGCCCTATACTAGTCACCTACAATGAGCAGTTCTTC. It translates to CASSPILVTYNEQFF.

The DNA for the CDR3 is TGTGCCAGCAGCTTAGGGGGGACCAAGGTTCCCGCCCATGGCTACACCTTC. Translated: CASSLGGTKVPAHGYTF. The rearrangement uses TRBV7-2 and TRBJ1-2, with a possible D match to TRBD1 (5 bases). The CDR3 loop spans 17 amino acids. V was trimmed by 1 base and J by 6 bases, leaving 21 bases between them. Germline CDR1 reads SGHTA; CDR2 reads FQGNSA.

This sequence joins TRBV4-1 and TRBJ1-2, with no clear D. The germline V gene encodes CDR1 MGHRA and CDR2 YSYEKL. Trimming took off 1 base at V and 6 bases at J, with 6 bases between the two ends. CDR3 length: 12 amino acids. CDR3 residues: CASSQGWDGYTF. The CDR3 DNA reads TGCGCCAGCAGCCAAGGTTGGGATGGCTACACCTTC.

The chain uses TRBV2 and TRBJ2-1, with 12 bases that match TRBD2. The CDR3 is 18 amino acids. V gave up 0 bases and J gave up 8 bases; unmatched junction bases: 11. Germline V gene data show CDR1 as SNHLY and CDR2 as FYNNEI. The CDR3 nucleotides read TGTGCCAGCAGTGAAGCGACGGGACTAGCGGGTTTGGGGGATGAGCAGTTCTTC. Encoded protein: CASSEATGLAGLGDEQFF. Full variable domain (outside the CDR3, taken from reference TRBV2 and TRBJ2-1): EPEVTQTPSHQVTQMGQEVILRCVPISNHLYFYWYRQILGQKVEFLVSFYNNEISEKSEIFDDQFSVERPDGSNFTLKIRSTKLEDSAMYFCASSEATGLAGLGDEQFFGPGTRLTVL.

The V gene is TRBV19, the J gene TRBJ1-4, with D unresolved. CDR3 length: 15 amino acids. Between the trimmed V and J ends, which lost 4 bases and 5 bases, there was a span of 14 bases. The V gene's germline CDR1 is LNHDA and CDR2 SQIVND (reference sequence). CDR3 region: CASSTPRNTNEKLFF. The CDR3 DNA reads as TGTGCCAGTAGTACTCCCCGGAACACGAATGAAAAACTGTTTTTT.

Ten or more counts support this clonotype. The chain combines TRBV7-6 with TRBJ1-4; 8 bases agree with TRBD1. V shed 5 bases and J 5 bases; nucleotides not matched to a gene: 4. The CDR3 has 14 amino acids. Germline values: CDR1 SGHVS, CDR2 FNYEAQ. CDR3 region: CASSPDRGNEKLFF. DNA of the CDR3: TGTGCCAGCAGCCCAGACAGGGGAAATGAAAAACTGTTTTTT. The whole variable domain, remainder taken from reference TRBV7-6 and TRBJ1-4, is GAGVSQSPRYKVTKRGQDVALRCDPISGHVSLYWYRQALGQGPEFLTYFNYEAQQDKSGLPNDRFSAERPEGSISTLTIQRTEQRDSAMYRCASSPDRGNEKLFFGSGTQLSVL.

The chain has TRBV29-1 and TRBJ2-1; no clear D gene. Germline V gene data show CDR1 as SQVTM and CDR2 as ANQGSEA. CDR3 length: 13 amino acids. V was trimmed by 3 bases and J by 6 bases, leaving 12 bases between them. The CDR3 coding sequence is TGCAGCGTTGATATCCTCCGCTCCAATGAGCAGTTCTTC. It encodes CSVDILRSNEQFF.

CDR3 coding DNA: TGTGCCAGCAGTCCCAAACACGACAGGGCTCTTGGCGAGCAGTACTTC. Encoded protein: CASSPKHDRALGEQYF. This chain connects TRBV28 to TRBJ2-7, with TRBD1 identical over 7 bases. CDR3 length: 16 residues. The germline gives CDR1 MDHEN, CDR2 SYDVKM. The trim removed 5 bases at V and 6 bases at J, leaving 16 bases unmatched.